The rows below give T cell receptor beta chains drawn from one sample of a study of technical replicates of blood from several donors. Method: immunoSEQ multiplex PCR; TCRdb's copy keeps in-frame clones and lacks some. This table holds under 95,000 clones, roughly 94% found once. Sequencing input: T cells isolated from PBMCs. These receptors originate from a human donor in good health. Each CDR3 is given with its conserved first and last residue. The D gene is left open where the match is weak. The size field is filled for only some rows; it gives once, few, many or a size class.

TRBV25-1	TRBD1	TRBJ2-7	NA	CASSETGGGYEQYF	TGTGCCAGCAGTGAGACAGGGGGAGGCTACGAGCAGTACTTC
TRBV19	NA	TRBJ1-1	once	CASGPMNTEAFF	TGTGCCAGTGGGCCAATGAACACTGAAGCTTTCTTT
TRBV7-2	NA	TRBJ1-1	NA	CASTGFQAFF	TGTGCCAGCACCGGTTTCCAAGCTTTCTTT
TRBV9	NA	TRBJ1-4	NA	CASSDSVTNEKLFF	TGTGCCAGCAGCGATTCAGTTACTAATGAAAAACTGTTTTTT
TRBV4-2	TRBD2	TRBJ2-7	NA	CASSQRSGSNHEQYF	TGTGCCAGCAGCCAACGAAGCGGGAGTAACCACGAGCAGTACTTC
TRBV5-4	TRBD2	TRBJ2-5	NA	CASSKAGLDGETQYF	TGTGCCAGCAGCAAAGCCGGACTAGACGGAGAGACCCAGTACTTC
TRBV25-1	TRBD1	TRBJ1-2	NA	CASSLGQGDGYTF	TGTGCCAGCAGTCTTGGACAGGGGGATGGCTACACCTTC
TRBV5-1	TRBD2	TRBJ2-4	NA	CASSPTSGGAGNIQYF	TGCGCCAGCAGCCCCACTAGCGGGGGGGCCGGGAACATTCAGTACTTC
TRBV10-3	NA	TRBJ1-2	NA	CAAGGQSYGYTF	TGTGCCGCAGGCGGGCAGAGTTATGGCTACACCTTC
TRBV2	NA	TRBJ1-4	NA	CVQVFRRPNEKLFF	TGTGTCCAGGTTTTTCGGCGCCCTAATGAAAAACTGTTTTTT
TRBV7-2	TRBD2	TRBJ2-3	NA	CASSFGLAGGGDTQYF	TGTGCCAGCAGCTTCGGACTAGCGGGAGGTGGGGATACGCAGTATTTT
TRBV6-5	NA	TRBJ1-2	NA	CASSYMGGGYTF	TGTGCCAGCAGTTACATGGGGGGTGGCTACACCTTC